This is a list of T cell receptor beta chains from one sample in a study of cytomegalovirus exposure and HLA in healthy donors. Assay: immunoSEQ multiplex PCR; the TCRdb copy retains only in-frame clones and omits some. The data hold roughly 150,000 clones, with about two thirds observed a single time. Specimen: PBMCs. The receptors stem from a woman aged 18-29 years in good health and CMV-seronegative. Both conserved end residues are part of each CDR3. Fields, in order: J gene, V gene, clone size, D gene, CDR3 protein, CDR3 DNA. A D gene is named only where the DNA matches it firmly. Size tells how often a clone was seen (once, few, many) or the class of an expanded clone, and some rows leave it out.

j_gene: TRBJ2-3
v_gene: TRBV4-1
abundance: once
d_gene: -
CDR3aa: CASSQGPGGTDTQYF
CDR3nt: TGCGCCAGCAGCCAAGGGCCAGGGGGCACAGATACGCAGTATTTT

j_gene: TRBJ1-5
v_gene: TRBV28
abundance: -
d_gene: TRBD1
CDR3aa: CASSFPTGANQPQHF
CDR3nt: TGTGCCAGCAGTTTCCCGACAGGGGCCAATCAGCCCCAGCATTTT

j_gene: TRBJ2-5
v_gene: TRBV15
abundance: -
d_gene: -
CDR3aa: CATSRDTSPWRETQYF
CDR3nt: TGTGCCACCAGCAGAGATACTAGCCCGTGGAGAGAGACCCAGTACTTC

j_gene: TRBJ1-1
v_gene: TRBV20-1
abundance: -
d_gene: TRBD1
CDR3aa: CSASPGQEAFF
CDR3nt: TGCAGTGCTAGCCCGGGACAGGAAGCTTTCTTT

j_gene: TRBJ2-2
v_gene: TRBV2
abundance: few
d_gene: TRBD1
CDR3aa: CASSLDRDVGELFF
CDR3nt: TGTGCCAGCAGTCTAGACAGGGACGTCGGGGAGCTGTTTTTT

j_gene: TRBJ1-4
v_gene: TRBV2
abundance: few
d_gene: -
CDR3aa: CASKEGTLNEKLFF
CDR3nt: TGTGCCAGCAAGGAGGGTACCTTGAATGAAAAACTGTTTTTT

j_gene: TRBJ2-5
v_gene: TRBV10-3
abundance: few
d_gene: -
CDR3aa: CAISGQGEETQYF
CDR3nt: TGTGCCATCAGTGGCCAGGGCGAAGAGACCCAGTACTTC

j_gene: TRBJ1-6
v_gene: TRBV30
abundance: once
d_gene: -
CDR3aa: CAWSRGNSPLHF
CDR3nt: TGTGCCTGGAGCAGGGGTAATTCACCCCTCCACTTT

j_gene: TRBJ2-2
v_gene: TRBV7-9
abundance: few
d_gene: -
CDR3aa: CASSLKGDTGELFF
CDR3nt: TGTGCCAGCAGCTTGAAGGGGGACACCGGGGAGCTGTTTTTT

j_gene: TRBJ1-2
v_gene: TRBV5-5
abundance: -
d_gene: TRBD1
CDR3aa: CASSLEPRGDLTWGYTF
CDR3nt: TGTGCCAGCAGCTTGGAGCCCAGGGGGGATCTAACTTGGGGCTACACCTTC

j_gene: TRBJ1-5
v_gene: TRBV19
abundance: -
d_gene: TRBD1
CDR3aa: CASSTPWETGLQPQHF
CDR3nt: TGTGCCAGTAGCACCCCCTGGGAGACAGGGCTTCAGCCCCAGCATTTT

j_gene: TRBJ2-2
v_gene: TRBV5-4
abundance: -
d_gene: TRBD1
CDR3aa: CASSTRTPTGFQTGELFF
CDR3nt: TGTGCCAGCAGCACCAGGACCCCGACAGGGTTTCAAACCGGGGAGCTGTTTTTT

j_gene: TRBJ1-2
v_gene: TRBV7-2
abundance: few
d_gene: -
CDR3aa: CASSLGEFYGYTF
CDR3nt: TGTGCCAGCAGCTTAGGAGAGTTCTATGGCTACACCTTC

j_gene: TRBJ2-7
v_gene: TRBV19
abundance: -
d_gene: TRBD1
CDR3aa: CASSVTGGKAYEQYF
CDR3nt: TGTGCCAGTAGTGTGACAGGGGGTAAGGCCTACGAGCAGTACTTC

j_gene: TRBJ1-2
v_gene: TRBV19
abundance: -
d_gene: TRBD1
CDR3aa: CASIGTGTYYGYTF
CDR3nt: TGTGCCAGTATCGGGACAGGGACCTACTATGGCTACACCTTC

j_gene: TRBJ2-3
v_gene: TRBV9
abundance: -
d_gene: TRBD2
CDR3aa: CASSFGGSMTDTQYF
CDR3nt: TGTGCCAGCAGCTTCGGCGGGAGTATGACAGATACGCAGTATTTT

j_gene: TRBJ2-5
v_gene: TRBV7-2
abundance: -
d_gene: -
CDR3aa: CASSLDGGWETQYF
CDR3nt: TGTGCCAGCAGCTTAGATGGGGGGTGGGAGACCCAGTACTTC

j_gene: TRBJ1-4
v_gene: TRBV23-1
abundance: -
d_gene: -
CDR3aa: CASSLPGGHRDEKLFF
CDR3nt: TGCGCCAGCAGTCTACCGGGGGGGCACCGGGATGAAAAACTGTTTTTT

j_gene: TRBJ1-6
v_gene: TRBV9
abundance: -
d_gene: -
CDR3aa: CASSVGRGYNSPLHF
CDR3nt: TGTGCCAGCAGCGTAGGTCGGGGGTATAATTCACCCCTCCACTTT

j_gene: TRBJ1-1
v_gene: TRBV2
abundance: -
d_gene: TRBD1
CDR3aa: CASLRQGVTEAFF
CDR3nt: TGTGCCAGCCTAAGACAGGGGGTGACTGAAGCTTTCTTT

j_gene: TRBJ2-1
v_gene: TRBV7-2
abundance: -
d_gene: TRBD2
CDR3aa: CASSSTLAGGTYNEQFF
CDR3nt: TGTGCCAGCAGCTCCACCCTAGCGGGAGGGACCTACAATGAGCAGTTCTTC

j_gene: TRBJ2-1
v_gene: TRBV4-3
abundance: -
d_gene: TRBD1
CDR3aa: CASSQGGQGLYNEQFF
CDR3nt: TGCGCCAGCAGCCAAGGGGGACAGGGCCTCTACAATGAGCAGTTCTTC

j_gene: TRBJ1-1
v_gene: TRBV7-3
abundance: once
d_gene: -
CDR3aa: CASSFSPNTEAFF
CDR3nt: TGTGCCAGCAGCTTTTCCCCTAACACTGAAGCTTTCTTT

j_gene: TRBJ1-2
v_gene: TRBV10-2
abundance: -
d_gene: -
CDR3aa: CASSDPHRETNYGYTF
CDR3nt: TGCGCCAGCAGTGACCCCCACAGGGAAACCAACTATGGCTACACCTTC

j_gene: TRBJ2-3
v_gene: TRBV5-4
abundance: -
d_gene: TRBD1
CDR3aa: CASSVQGAADTQYF
CDR3nt: TGTGCCAGCAGCGTACAGGGGGCTGCAGATACGCAGTATTTT

j_gene: TRBJ1-4
v_gene: TRBV28
abundance: once
d_gene: -
CDR3aa: CASSPGGEGATNEKLFF
CDR3nt: TGTGCCAGCAGTCCAGGTGGAGAAGGGGCAACTAATGAAAAACTGTTTTTT

j_gene: TRBJ2-7
v_gene: TRBV2
abundance: few
d_gene: TRBD2
CDR3aa: CASSESTGGSYEQYF
CDR3nt: TGTGCCAGCAGTGAATCTACGGGAGGGTCCTACGAGCAGTACTTC

j_gene: TRBJ2-3
v_gene: TRBV5-1
abundance: once
d_gene: TRBD2
CDR3aa: CASSPPSGDTDTQYF
CDR3nt: TGCGCCAGCAGCCCTCCTAGCGGGGACACAGATACGCAGTATTTT

j_gene: TRBJ1-2
v_gene: TRBV11-2
abundance: -
d_gene: -
CDR3aa: CASSADLNSYGYTF
CDR3nt: TGTGCCAGCAGCGCCGATCTGAACAGCTATGGCTACACCTTC

j_gene: TRBJ1-3
v_gene: TRBV10-3
abundance: -
d_gene: -
CDR3aa: CAISESVSGGNTIYF
CDR3nt: TGTGCCATCAGTGAGTCGGTGTCAGGGGGAAACACCATATATTTT

j_gene: TRBJ1-1
v_gene: TRBV19
abundance: -
d_gene: -
CDR3aa: CASSNLGGHTEAFF
CDR3nt: TGTGCCAGTAGTAACCTCGGGGGGCACACTGAAGCTTTCTTT

j_gene: TRBJ1-4
v_gene: TRBV7-2
abundance: -
d_gene: TRBD1
CDR3aa: CASSLGQGGEKLFF
CDR3nt: TGTGCCAGCAGCTTAGGACAGGGTGGGGAAAAACTGTTTTTT

j_gene: TRBJ1-3
v_gene: TRBV4-3
abundance: -
d_gene: -
CDR3aa: CASSQEARGSGNTIYF
CDR3nt: TGCGCCAGCAGCCAAGAGGCCAGGGGATCTGGAAACACCATATATTTT

j_gene: TRBJ2-7
v_gene: TRBV20-1
abundance: few
d_gene: -
CDR3aa: CSAGEYEQYF
CDR3nt: TGCAGTGCCGGGGAGTACGAGCAGTACTTC

j_gene: TRBJ1-2
v_gene: TRBV2
abundance: few
d_gene: TRBD1
CDR3aa: CASHRGPNHDGYTF
CDR3nt: TGTGCCAGCCACAGGGGGCCAAACCACGATGGCTACACCTTC

j_gene: TRBJ2-6
v_gene: TRBV19
abundance: -
d_gene: -
CDR3aa: CASSLGHSGANVLTF
CDR3nt: TGTGCCAGTAGCCTCGGACACTCTGGGGCCAACGTCCTGACTTTC

j_gene: TRBJ2-1
v_gene: TRBV11-3
abundance: -
d_gene: -
CDR3aa: CASSLGGAYNEQFF
CDR3nt: TGTGCCAGCAGCTTAGGCGGGGCATACAATGAGCAGTTCTTC

j_gene: TRBJ1-1
v_gene: TRBV6-4
abundance: -
d_gene: -
CDR3aa: CASRGQTETEAFF
CDR3nt: TGTGCCAGCAGAGGACAGACCGAGACTGAAGCTTTCTTT

j_gene: TRBJ1-2
v_gene: TRBV7-9
abundance: once
d_gene: -
CDR3aa: CASSFEGSYGYTF
CDR3nt: TGTGCCAGCAGCTTTGAGGGCTCCTATGGCTACACCTTC

j_gene: TRBJ1-1
v_gene: TRBV10-2
abundance: -
d_gene: TRBD1
CDR3aa: CASKMTTGAEAFF
CDR3nt: TGCGCCAGCAAAATGACGACAGGGGCTGAAGCTTTCTTT

j_gene: TRBJ2-5
v_gene: TRBV6-6
abundance: -
d_gene: -
CDR3aa: CASPPGDWKYQETQYF
CDR3nt: TGTGCCAGCCCCCCCGGGGACTGGAAGTACCAAGAGACCCAGTACTTC

j_gene: TRBJ1-2
v_gene: TRBV9
abundance: -
d_gene: TRBD1
CDR3aa: CASSLQTGNGYTF
CDR3nt: TGTGCCAGCAGCCTACAGACAGGGAATGGCTACACCTTC

j_gene: TRBJ1-2
v_gene: TRBV7-9
abundance: -
d_gene: TRBD1
CDR3aa: CASSPGTGNGYTF
CDR3nt: TGTGCCAGCAGCCCCGGGACAGGGAATGGCTACACCTTC

j_gene: TRBJ2-7
v_gene: TRBV6-6
abundance: -
d_gene: TRBD2
CDR3aa: CASTHLAGGNYEQYF
CDR3nt: TGTGCCAGCACCCACCTAGCGGGGGGGAATTACGAGCAGTACTTC

j_gene: TRBJ2-1
v_gene: TRBV7-7
abundance: -
d_gene: TRBD1
CDR3aa: CASSLFLDGTGFNEQFF
CDR3nt: TGTGCCAGCAGCTTATTCCTAGATGGGACAGGGTTCAATGAGCAGTTCTTC

j_gene: TRBJ2-3
v_gene: TRBV7-9
abundance: -
d_gene: TRBD1
CDR3aa: CASSSTGRGGDTQYF
CDR3nt: TGTGCCAGCAGCTCGACGGGACGAGGGGGCGATACGCAGTATTTT

j_gene: TRBJ1-1
v_gene: TRBV6-6
abundance: few
d_gene: -
CDR3aa: CASSYRTITEAFF
CDR3nt: TGTGCCAGCAGTTACCGGACAATCACTGAAGCTTTCTTT

j_gene: TRBJ2-3
v_gene: TRBV5-1
abundance: -
d_gene: -
CDR3aa: CASSLAALETDTQYF
CDR3nt: TGCGCCAGCAGCTTGGCCGCACTAGAAACAGATACGCAGTATTTT

j_gene: TRBJ1-5
v_gene: TRBV2
abundance: -
d_gene: -
CDR3aa: CASSGGGGRNQPQHF
CDR3nt: TGTGCCAGCAGCGGGGGGGGCGGGCGCAATCAGCCCCAGCATTTT

j_gene: TRBJ1-1
v_gene: TRBV4-3
abundance: -
d_gene: TRBD1
CDR3aa: CASSQDRGGRFEAFF
CDR3nt: TGCGCCAGCAGCCAGGACAGGGGGGGTCGTTTTGAAGCTTTCTTT

j_gene: TRBJ2-3
v_gene: TRBV6-6
abundance: few
d_gene: TRBD2
CDR3aa: CASSGLAGGPDTQYF
CDR3nt: TGTGCCAGCAGCGGACTAGCGGGAGGGCCAGATACGCAGTATTTT

j_gene: TRBJ2-5
v_gene: TRBV5-4
abundance: -
d_gene: TRBD2
CDR3aa: CASSSRLAAQETQYF
CDR3nt: TGTGCCAGCAGCTCTCGACTAGCGGCTCAAGAGACCCAGTACTTC

j_gene: TRBJ1-4
v_gene: TRBV29-1
abundance: -
d_gene: -
CDR3aa: CSVAGANEKLFF
CDR3nt: TGCAGCGTTGCGGGGGCTAATGAAAAACTGTTTTTT